This record looks at one TCR beta chain sequence and its context. The antigen is not known. The sample originates from a study of Ad26.COV2.S vaccination and SARS-CoV-2 variants. The study's findings and limits: Marked by substantial breadth, spike-specific CD8+ and CD4+ T cell responses were reportedly seen after vaccination.

Regarding treatment: 15 to 20 received Ad26.COV2.S at low or high dose, single or two shots; roughly five received placebo; per-sample allocation not given. It was on day 63 after the first vaccine or placebo injection that samples were taken. At a Boston site, the person donating was an adult of 18-55 years. Libraries were prepared by immunoSEQ multiplex PCR; TCRdb keeps only in-frame clonotypes and omits some of them. The sample records a few hundred thousand clones, roughly 85% being singletons. The CDR3 runs 15 residues. Germline V gene data show CDR1 as MNHEY and CDR2 as SVGAGI. The V end was cut by 6 bases, the J end by 3 bases, with 17 bases between.

The sequencing used peripheral blood, collected in a trial of Ad26.COV2.S vaccine versus placebo. The source of this sequence is a person between 18 and 60 years old who received the Ad26.COV2.S COVID-19 vaccine or a placebo. The chain couples TRBV6-5 to TRBJ1-1; D is perhaps TRBD1 (5 bases). This CDR3 reads CASRLKYRDYTEAFF. CDR3 in DNA: TGTGCCAGCAGGCTAAAATATAGGGACTACACTGAAGCTTTCTTT.